This TCR beta chain was sequenced for a study of metastatic and nonmetastatic thyroid tumors. This clone was counted at least ten times. Until they underwent thyroid surgery, no patient had received any treatment. TCRdb re-called the PCR reads via MiXCR. This sample has approximately 50,000 clones, with 4% to 5% found just once. The CDR3 length is 16 residues. The germline gives CDR1 MRHNA, CDR2 SNTAGT. The trim removed 2 bases at V and 1 base at J, leaving 5 bases unmatched. The clonotype comes from a female donor with papillary thyroid cancer or a benign thyroid nodule (not recorded which). Some clones in this sample may be carry-over from other donors' samples. This rearrangement joins TRBV6-4 to TRBJ2-1; 7 bases line up with TRBD1. Sequencing was carried out using blood. The CDR3 loop is CASSDDRESSYNEQFF. CDR3 bases: TGTGCCAGCAGTGACGACAGGGAGAGTTCCTACAATGAGCAGTTCTTC.